This TCR beta chain was recovered during a study of blood T cell repertoires in COVID-19 (dated by TCRdb to between 2020 and 2021). For the wider study: The collaborator samples originated in the United States, Italy and Spain and spanned the acute and convalescent phases of COVID-19. Sample metadata almost always included a de-identified subject ID, COVID-19 status, age in years and sex. Samples came from the ongoing ImmuneRACE study (first 160 participants) plus 1,254 subjects from 6 global collaborators. The repertoires were released in a freely available public database intended as a resource for research on the immune response to SARS-CoV-2. The material from the prospective study consisted of cDNA or gDNA derived from T cells, B-cell-depleted T cells, or PBMCs. Subjects who had been exposed to COVID-19, were actively infected with it, or had recovered from it provided the deeply sampled blood TCRbeta repertoires that made up the dataset. Where available, HLA class I and class II types were obtained from metadata supplied by the sample provider rather than from assay-based typing. Broad study findings and their caveats: Clinical and demographic metadata were provided uncurated, with the amount varying by source and participant.

To note about this clone: It has no known antigen specificity. No clone much larger than this one lies a single base away; base qualities are absent.

Whole blood was collected in K2EDTA tubes by collaborating institutions according to the institutions' own protocols. For TCRbeta analysis, collaborators shipped samples as frozen whole blood, isolated PBMCs, or DNA extracted from either of those sample types. The immunoSEQ Assay, a bias-controlled multiplex PCR, was used to amplify TCRbeta CDR3 regions from genomic DNA. The authors' pipeline ran thus. The number of nucleated cells in each sample was estimated by amplification of reference gene primers within the assay. Sequence reads were collapsed and filtered to measure the absolute abundance of every unique TCRbeta CDR3 rearrangement. Productive Simpson clonality was computed per sample as the square root of Simpson's diversity index over productive rearrangements. TCRdb stores this immuneACCESS table with in-frame sequences only. Part of the clones is absent; in the studies checked, under half of the shortfall reflects unresolved V genes, and no reason is known for the rest. V and J calls and clone size come straight from that table; D and trimming were deduced from the DNA. The sample table shows approximately 130,000 clones, and about 83% are seen once. Approximately 5.8% of the sample lies in the top ten.

Deletion took 0 bases off V and 8 bases off J, with a span of 5 bases between the germline ends. The CDR3 has 12 amino acids, counting the end cysteine and phenylalanine. The DNA shown is the 36-base CDR3, in frame from base 1. This receptor was identified in an elderly man with active or convalescent COVID-19. This chain joins TRBV12-3 or TRBV12-4 to TRBJ1-3; no D segment can be confidently identified. Sequencing was done on a sample of peripheral blood. The bases are TGTGCCAGCAGTTTAGCCCCGGACACCATATATTTT. It translates to CASSLAPDTIYF.